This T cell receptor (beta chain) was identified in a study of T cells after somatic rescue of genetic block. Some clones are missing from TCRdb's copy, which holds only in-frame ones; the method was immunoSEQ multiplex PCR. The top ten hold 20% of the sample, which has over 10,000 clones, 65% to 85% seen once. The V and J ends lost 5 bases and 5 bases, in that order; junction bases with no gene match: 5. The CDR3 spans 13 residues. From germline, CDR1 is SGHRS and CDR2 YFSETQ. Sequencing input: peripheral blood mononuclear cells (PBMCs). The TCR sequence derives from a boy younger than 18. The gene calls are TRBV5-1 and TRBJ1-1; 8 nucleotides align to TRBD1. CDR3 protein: CASRPDRGTEAFF. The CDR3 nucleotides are TGCGCCAGCAGACCCGACAGGGGAACTGAAGCTTTCTTT. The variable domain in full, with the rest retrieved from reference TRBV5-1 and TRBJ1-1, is KAGVTQTPRYLIKTRGQQVTLSCSPISGHRSVSWYQQTPGQGLQFLFEYFSETQRNKGNFPGRFSGRQFSNSRSEMNVSTLELGDSALYLCASRPDRGTEAFFGQGTRLTVV.